These 5 T cell receptor beta chains came from one sample sequenced in a study of T cell responses to AZD1222 COVID-19 vaccine. Repertoires were generated with immunoSEQ multiplex PCR, while TCRdb's copy carries only in-frame clones and drops some. The data contain some 170,000 clones, approximately 94% of them singletons. The material sequenced was peripheral blood, taken 28 days after the second AZD1222 dose. The receptors originated from an adult who received the AZD1222 COVID-19 vaccine.

This chain uses TRBV28 with TRBJ1-1; TRBD1 might be the D (6 bases). Per the germline V gene, CDR1 is MDHEN and CDR2 is SYDVKM. V was cut by 5 bases and J by 4 bases, with 17 bases left in between. CDR3 size: 15 residues. This CDR3 reads CASSPAQGLGTEAFF. In DNA, the CDR3 is TGTGCCAGCAGTCCCGCGCAGGGGCTTGGCACTGAAGCTTTCTTT.

The chain employs TRBV15 and TRBJ1-4; D unresolved. This CDR3 has 16 amino acids. Germline-derived CDR1 and CDR2 are LNHNV and YYDKDF (reference sequence). V lost 3 bases and J lost 1, with 12 bases in between. CDR3: CATSRGDRVTNEKLFF. The CDR3 nucleotides are TGTGCCACCAGCAGGGGTGACCGGGTAACTAATGAAAAACTGTTTTTT.

The chain has TRBV9 and TRBJ2-5; D unresolved. The V gene's germline CDR1 is SGDLS and CDR2 YYNGEE. This CDR3 contains 16 residues. V was trimmed by 4 bases and J by 5 bases, leaving 21 bases between them. The DNA for the CDR3 is TGTGCCAGCAGCCCGAACTCGGGTGGAGTGGGCGAGACCCAGTACTTC. Protein: CASSPNSGGVGETQYF.

The J gene is TRBJ2-5, the V gene TRBV28; TRBD2 matches at 7 bases. Trimming at V came to 1 base and at J to 8 bases, leaving 4 bases not matched to a gene. The CDR3 runs 13 residues. Germline CDR1 MDHEN, CDR2 SYDVKM. CDR3 in amino acids: CASSLLGRDTQYF. DNA for the CDR3: TGTGCCAGCAGTTTATTAGGGAGGGATACCCAGTACTTC.

This rearrangement joins TRBV15 to TRBJ1-3; D may be TRBD1 (5 bases). The CDR3 runs 16 residues. Per the germline V gene, CDR1 is LNHNV and CDR2 is YYDKDF (reference sequence). V lost 1 base, J lost 0 bases, and 10 bases lay in between. The CDR3 nucleotides are TGTGCCACCAGCAGAGTGGGACGGAACTCTGGAAACACCATATATTTT. Translation: CATSRVGRNSGNTIYF.